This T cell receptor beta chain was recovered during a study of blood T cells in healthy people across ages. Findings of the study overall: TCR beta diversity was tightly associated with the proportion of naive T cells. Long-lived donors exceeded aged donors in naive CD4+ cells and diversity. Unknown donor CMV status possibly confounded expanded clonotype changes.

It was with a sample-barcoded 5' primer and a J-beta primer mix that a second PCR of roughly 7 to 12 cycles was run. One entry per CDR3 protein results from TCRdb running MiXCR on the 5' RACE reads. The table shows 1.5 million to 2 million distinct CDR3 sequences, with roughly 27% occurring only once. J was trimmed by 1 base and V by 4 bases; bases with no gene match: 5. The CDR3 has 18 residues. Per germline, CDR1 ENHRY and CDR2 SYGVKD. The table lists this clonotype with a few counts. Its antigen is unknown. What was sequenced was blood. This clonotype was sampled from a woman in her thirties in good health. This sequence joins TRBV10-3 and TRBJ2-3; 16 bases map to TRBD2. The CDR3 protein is CAISAGTSGGGGTDTQYF. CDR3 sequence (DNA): TGTGCCATCAGTGCCGGGACTAGCGGGGGGGGTGGCACAGATACGCAGTATTTT.